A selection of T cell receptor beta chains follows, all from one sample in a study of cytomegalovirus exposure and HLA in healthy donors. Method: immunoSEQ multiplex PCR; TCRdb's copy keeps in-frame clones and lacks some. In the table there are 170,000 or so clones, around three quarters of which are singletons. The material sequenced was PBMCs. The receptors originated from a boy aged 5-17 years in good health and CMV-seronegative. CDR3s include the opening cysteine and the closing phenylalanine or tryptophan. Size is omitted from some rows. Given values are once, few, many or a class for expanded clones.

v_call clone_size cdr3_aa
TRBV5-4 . CASSRPLAGFSTYNEQFF
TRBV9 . CASSPGGGANVLTF
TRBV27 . CASKRQREKPQHF
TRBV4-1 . CASSQGTAYGYTF
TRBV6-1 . CASSRGQMNTGELFF
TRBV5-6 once CASSLGGPEAFF
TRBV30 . CAWSVTRTYEQYF
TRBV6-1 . CASSEIGRGPNQPQHF
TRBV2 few CASSEVRVANTEAFF
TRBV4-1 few CASSQDRGMEKGNPRYF
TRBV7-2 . CASSFVAQLAGEREQFF
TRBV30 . CAWSEGAPYGYTF
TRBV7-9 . CSSSGRQGKDSYNEQFF
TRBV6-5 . CASSEGQGPNSPLHF
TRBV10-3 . CAISEVVGIGGYTF
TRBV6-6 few CASSYITGLEKLFF
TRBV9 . CASSSTSSRTSGRSKNEQFF
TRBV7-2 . CASSLAGGTDTQYF
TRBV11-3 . CASSLDSQETQYF
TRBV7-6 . CASSLGGTYEQYF
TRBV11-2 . CASSSEIAGVGGGYNEQFF
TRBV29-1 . CSVGGVWNTEAFF
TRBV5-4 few CASSSAGGASITTDTQYF
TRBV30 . CAWRDSGRSEQYF
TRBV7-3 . CASSLPSRQETQYF
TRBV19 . CASSIAGAVRYF
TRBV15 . CATSRAGRALEKLFF
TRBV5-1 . CASHVAPGNEQFF
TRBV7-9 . CASSLVPRLSGYTF
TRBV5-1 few CASSLLAASTDTQYF
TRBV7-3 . CASSLTNRGDGYTF
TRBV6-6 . CASYRRGSSGNTIYF
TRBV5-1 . CASSLAGRTDTQYF
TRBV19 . CASSITGEYYGYTF
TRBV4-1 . CASSQDGLSGGLGNEQFF
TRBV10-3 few CAISESATYNEQFF
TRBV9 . CASSVVGQGRETQYF
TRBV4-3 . CASSPDSSTSSYEQYF
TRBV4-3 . CASSQARQGAPDTQYF
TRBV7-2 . CASSYSGSSYNEQFF